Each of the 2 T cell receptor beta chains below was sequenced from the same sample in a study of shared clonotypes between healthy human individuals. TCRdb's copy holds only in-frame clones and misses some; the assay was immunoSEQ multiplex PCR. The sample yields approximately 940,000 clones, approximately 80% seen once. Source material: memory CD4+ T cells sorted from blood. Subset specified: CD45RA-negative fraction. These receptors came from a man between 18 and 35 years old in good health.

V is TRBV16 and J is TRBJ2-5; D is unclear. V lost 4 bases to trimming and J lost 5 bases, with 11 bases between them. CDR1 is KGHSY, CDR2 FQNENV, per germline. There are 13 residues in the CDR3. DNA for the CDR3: TGTGCCAGCAGCCCGGGTCAGACGGAGACCCAGTACTTC. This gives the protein CASSPGQTETQYF.

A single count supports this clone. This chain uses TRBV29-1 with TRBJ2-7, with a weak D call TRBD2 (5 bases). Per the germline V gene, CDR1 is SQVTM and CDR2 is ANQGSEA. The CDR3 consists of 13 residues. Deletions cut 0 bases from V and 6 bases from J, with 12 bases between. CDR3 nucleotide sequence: TGCAGCGTTGAAGATGTTAGAGGAGGCGAGCAGTACTTC. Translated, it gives CSVEDVRGGEQYF.